This TCR beta chain is drawn from a study of blood T cells in healthy people across ages. General observations from the study: Naive CD4+ cell counts and diversity both ran higher in long-lived than in aged donors.

Alongside a J-beta primer mix, a sample-barcoded 5' primer served in a second PCR lasting roughly 7 to 11 cycles. From the 5' RACE reads, TCRdb called clonotypes with MiXCR, one entry per CDR3 protein. Of around 970,000 distinct CDR3 sequences listed, roughly half were seen once; the top ten hold about a fifth. In regard to this clonotype: Its antigen remains unidentified.

V trimming: 5 bases; J trimming: 4 bases; junction bases outside the gene matches: 14. The CDR3 is made up of 17 amino acids. Germline assignment: CDR1 MGHRA and CDR2 YSYEKL. The chain carries TRBV4-1 and TRBJ1-5, with TRBD1 identical over 7 bases. The sequence came from a woman aged 60-75 years in good health. Input material: blood. CDR3 bases: TGCGCCAGCAGCGAACGGGATCAGGGGGGGTCGAATCAGCCCCAGCATTTT. This codes for CASSERDQGGSNQPQHF.